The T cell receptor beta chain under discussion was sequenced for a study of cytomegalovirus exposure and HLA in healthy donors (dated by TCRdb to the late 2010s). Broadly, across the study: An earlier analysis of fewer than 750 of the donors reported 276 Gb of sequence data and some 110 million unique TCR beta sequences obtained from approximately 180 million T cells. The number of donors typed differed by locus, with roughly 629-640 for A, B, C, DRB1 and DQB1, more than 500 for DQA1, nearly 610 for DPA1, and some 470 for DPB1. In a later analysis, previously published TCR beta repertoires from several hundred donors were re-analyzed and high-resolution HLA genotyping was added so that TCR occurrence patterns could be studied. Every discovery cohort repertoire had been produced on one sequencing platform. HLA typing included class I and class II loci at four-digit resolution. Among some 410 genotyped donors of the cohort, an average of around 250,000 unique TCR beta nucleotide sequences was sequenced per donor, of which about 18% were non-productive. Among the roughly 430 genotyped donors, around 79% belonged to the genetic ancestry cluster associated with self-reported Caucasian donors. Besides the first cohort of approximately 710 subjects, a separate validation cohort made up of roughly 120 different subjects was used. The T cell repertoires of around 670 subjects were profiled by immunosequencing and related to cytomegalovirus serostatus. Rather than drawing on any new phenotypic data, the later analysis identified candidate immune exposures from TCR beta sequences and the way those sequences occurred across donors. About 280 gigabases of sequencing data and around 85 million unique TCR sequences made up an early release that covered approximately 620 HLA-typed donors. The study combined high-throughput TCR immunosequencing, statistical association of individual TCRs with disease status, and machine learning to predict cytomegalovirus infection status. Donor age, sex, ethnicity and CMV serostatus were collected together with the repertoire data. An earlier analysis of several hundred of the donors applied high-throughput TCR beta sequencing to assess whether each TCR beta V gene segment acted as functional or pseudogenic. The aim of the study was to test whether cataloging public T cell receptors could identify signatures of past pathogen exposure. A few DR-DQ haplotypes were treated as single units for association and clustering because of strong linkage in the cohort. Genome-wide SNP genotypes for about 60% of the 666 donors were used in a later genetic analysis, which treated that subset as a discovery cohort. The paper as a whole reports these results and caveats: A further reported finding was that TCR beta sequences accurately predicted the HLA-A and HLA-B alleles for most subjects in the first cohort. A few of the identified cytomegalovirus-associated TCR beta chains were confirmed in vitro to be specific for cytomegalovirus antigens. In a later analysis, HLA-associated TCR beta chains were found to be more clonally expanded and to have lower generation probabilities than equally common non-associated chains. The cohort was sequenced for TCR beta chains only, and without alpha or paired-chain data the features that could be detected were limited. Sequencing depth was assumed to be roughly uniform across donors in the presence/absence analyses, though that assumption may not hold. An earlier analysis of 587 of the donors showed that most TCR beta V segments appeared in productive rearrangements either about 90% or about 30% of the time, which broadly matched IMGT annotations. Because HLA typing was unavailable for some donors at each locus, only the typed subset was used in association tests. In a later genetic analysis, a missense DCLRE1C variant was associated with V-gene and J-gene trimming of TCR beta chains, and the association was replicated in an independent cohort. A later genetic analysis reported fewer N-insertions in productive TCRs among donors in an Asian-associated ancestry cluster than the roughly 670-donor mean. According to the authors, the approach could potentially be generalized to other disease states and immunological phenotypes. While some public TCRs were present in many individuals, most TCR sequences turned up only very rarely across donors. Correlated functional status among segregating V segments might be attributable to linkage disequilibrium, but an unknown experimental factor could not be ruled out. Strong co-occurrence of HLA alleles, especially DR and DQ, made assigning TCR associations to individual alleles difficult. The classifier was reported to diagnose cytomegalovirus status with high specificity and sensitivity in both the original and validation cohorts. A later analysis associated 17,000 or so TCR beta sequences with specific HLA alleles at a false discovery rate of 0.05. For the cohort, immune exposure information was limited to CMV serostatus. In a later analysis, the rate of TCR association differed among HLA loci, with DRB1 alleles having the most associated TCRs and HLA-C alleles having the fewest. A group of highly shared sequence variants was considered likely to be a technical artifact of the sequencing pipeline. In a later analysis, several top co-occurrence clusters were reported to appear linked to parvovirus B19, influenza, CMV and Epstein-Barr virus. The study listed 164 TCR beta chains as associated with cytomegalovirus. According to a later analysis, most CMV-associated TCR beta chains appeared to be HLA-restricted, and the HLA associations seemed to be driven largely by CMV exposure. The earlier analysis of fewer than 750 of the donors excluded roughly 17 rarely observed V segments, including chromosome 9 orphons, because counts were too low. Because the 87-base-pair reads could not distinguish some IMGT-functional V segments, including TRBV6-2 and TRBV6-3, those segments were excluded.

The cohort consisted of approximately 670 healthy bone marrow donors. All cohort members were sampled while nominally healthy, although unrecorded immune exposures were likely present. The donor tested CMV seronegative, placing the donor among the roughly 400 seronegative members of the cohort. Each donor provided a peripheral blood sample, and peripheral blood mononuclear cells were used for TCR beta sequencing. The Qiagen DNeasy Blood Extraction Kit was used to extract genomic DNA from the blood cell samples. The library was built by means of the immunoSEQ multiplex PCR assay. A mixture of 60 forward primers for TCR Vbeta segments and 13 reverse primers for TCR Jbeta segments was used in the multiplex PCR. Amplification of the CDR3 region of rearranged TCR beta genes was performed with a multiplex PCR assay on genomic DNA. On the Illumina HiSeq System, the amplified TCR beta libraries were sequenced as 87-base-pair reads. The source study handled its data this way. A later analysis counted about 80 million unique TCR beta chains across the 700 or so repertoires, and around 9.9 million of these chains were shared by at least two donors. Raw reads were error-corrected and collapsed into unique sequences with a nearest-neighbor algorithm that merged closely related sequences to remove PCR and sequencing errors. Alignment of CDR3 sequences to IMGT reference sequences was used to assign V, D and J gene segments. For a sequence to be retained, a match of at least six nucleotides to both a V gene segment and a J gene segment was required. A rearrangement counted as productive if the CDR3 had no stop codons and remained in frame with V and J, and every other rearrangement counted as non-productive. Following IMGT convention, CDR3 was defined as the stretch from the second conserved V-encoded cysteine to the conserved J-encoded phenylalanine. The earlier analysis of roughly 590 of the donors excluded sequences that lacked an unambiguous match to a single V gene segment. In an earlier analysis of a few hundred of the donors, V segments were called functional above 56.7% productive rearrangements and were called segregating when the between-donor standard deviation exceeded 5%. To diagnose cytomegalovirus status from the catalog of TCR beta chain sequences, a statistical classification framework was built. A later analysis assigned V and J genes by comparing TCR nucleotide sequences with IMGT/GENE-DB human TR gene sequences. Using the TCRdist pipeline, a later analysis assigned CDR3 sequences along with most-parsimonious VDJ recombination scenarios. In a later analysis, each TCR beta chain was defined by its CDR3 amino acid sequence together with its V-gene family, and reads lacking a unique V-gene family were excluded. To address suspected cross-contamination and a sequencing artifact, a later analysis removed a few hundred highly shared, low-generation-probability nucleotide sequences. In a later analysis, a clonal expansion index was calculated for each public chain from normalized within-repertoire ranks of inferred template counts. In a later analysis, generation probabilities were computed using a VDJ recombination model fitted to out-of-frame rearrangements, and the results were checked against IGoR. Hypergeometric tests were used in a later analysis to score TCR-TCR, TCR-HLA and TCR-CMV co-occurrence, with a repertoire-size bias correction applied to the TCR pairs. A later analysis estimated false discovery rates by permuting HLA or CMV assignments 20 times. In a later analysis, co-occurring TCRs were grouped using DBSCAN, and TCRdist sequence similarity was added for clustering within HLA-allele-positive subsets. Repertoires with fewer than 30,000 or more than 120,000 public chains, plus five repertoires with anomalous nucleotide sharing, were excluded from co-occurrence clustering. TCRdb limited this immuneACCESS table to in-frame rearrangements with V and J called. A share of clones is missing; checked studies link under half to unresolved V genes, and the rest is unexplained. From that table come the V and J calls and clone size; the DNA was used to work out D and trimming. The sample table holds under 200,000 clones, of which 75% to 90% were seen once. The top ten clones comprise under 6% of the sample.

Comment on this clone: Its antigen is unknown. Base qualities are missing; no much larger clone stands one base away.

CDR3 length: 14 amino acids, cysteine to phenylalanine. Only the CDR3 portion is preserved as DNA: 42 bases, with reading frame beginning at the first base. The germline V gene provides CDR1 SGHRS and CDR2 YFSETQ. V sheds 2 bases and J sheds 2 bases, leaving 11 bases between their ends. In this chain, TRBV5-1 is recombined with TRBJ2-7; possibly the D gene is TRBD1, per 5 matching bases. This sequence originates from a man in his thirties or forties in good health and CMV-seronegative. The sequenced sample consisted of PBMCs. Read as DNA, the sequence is TGCGCCAGCAGCTTCGGGCAGGGTCCCTACGAGCAGTACTTC. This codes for CASSFGQGPYEQYF.